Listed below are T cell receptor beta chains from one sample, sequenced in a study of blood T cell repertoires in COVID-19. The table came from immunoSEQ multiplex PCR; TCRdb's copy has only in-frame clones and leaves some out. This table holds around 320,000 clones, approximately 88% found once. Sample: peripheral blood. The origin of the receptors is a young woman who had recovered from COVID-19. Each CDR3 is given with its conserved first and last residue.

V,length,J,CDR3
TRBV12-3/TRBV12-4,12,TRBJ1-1,CASSQRDTEAFF
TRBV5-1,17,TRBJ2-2,CASSRGAGAPNTGELFF
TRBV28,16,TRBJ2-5,CASSLVDRPIEETQYF
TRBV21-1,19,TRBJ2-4,CASSKGRGGGFLAKNIQYF
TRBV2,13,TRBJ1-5,CASSDRGGQPQHF
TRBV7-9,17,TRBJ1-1,CASSLGLGQGANTEAFF
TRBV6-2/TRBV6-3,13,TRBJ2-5,CASSPGLGGTQYF
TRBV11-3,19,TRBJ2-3,CASSFIGFPTSGGADTQYF
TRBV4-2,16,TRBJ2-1,CASSQLANRGMNEQFF
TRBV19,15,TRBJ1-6,CASSIAGQTASPLHF
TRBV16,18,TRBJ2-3,CASSQLFGLAGRTDTQYF
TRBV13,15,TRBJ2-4,CASSLQALAKNIQYF
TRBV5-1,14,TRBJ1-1,CASSLDILNTEAFF
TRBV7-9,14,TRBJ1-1,CASSLKQANTEAFF
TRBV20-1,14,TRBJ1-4,CSASGGGTGKKLFF
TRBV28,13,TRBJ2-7,CASNLGGDKEQYF
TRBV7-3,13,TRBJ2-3,CASSPTGSDTQYF